One and the same sample provided the 20 T cell receptor beta chains below, sequenced in a study of shared clonotypes between healthy human individuals. The repertoire was sequenced with immunoSEQ multiplex PCR; TCRdb's copy has only in-frame clones and lacks some. The table records 2 million to 2.5 million clones, 85% to 95% of them present only once. The specimen was naive CD4+ T cells sorted from blood. The subset here: CD45RA+ positively selected. These receptor sequences come from a man younger than 30 in good health.

The gene calls are TRBV4-1 and TRBJ2-7; no clear D. Trimming left V 0 bases short and J 0 bases short, with 9 bases between. Germline assignment: CDR1 MGHRA and CDR2 YSYEKL. The CDR3 sequence is 15 residues long. The CDR3 reads CASSQDWASSYEQYF. The DNA for the CDR3 is TGCGCCAGCAGCCAAGATTGGGCCTCCTCCTACGAGCAGTACTTC.

As regards this clone: The same CDR3 arises from other DNA sequences in this sample as well. The chain uses TRBV5-8 and TRBJ1-5; 9 nucleotides match TRBD1. CDR1 and CDR2 from the germline V gene are SGHTS and YDEGEE. V dropped 0 bases and J dropped 3; count of bases not matched to a gene: 1. CDR3 length equals 15 residues. In DNA, the CDR3 is TGTGCCAGCAGCTTGGGGACAGGGGTCAATCAGCCCCAGCATTTT. Protein sequence: CASSLGTGVNQPQHF. The entire variable domain, with the rest obtained from reference TRBV5-8 and TRBJ1-5, is as follows: EAGVTQSPTHLIKTRGQQATLRCSPISGHTSVYWYQQALGLGLQFLLWYDEGEERNRGNFPPRFSGRQFPNYSSELNVNALELEDSALYLCASSLGTGVNQPQHFGDGTRLSIL.

The chain is built from TRBV6-6 and TRBJ1-1, with D unresolved. The V and J ends lost 5 bases and 7 bases respectively, with 8 bases between them. The CDR3 is 11 amino acids. In germline, CDR1 is MNHNY, CDR2 SVGAGI (reference sequence). The DNA for the CDR3 is TGTGCCAGCAGTGTATTTAATGAAGCTTTCTTT. Its protein is CASSVFNEAFF.

This clone was seen only once. The chain links TRBV19 to TRBJ1-4; D might be TRBD1 (5 bases). The CDR3 runs 15 residues. The ends were cut back, 9 bases at V and 2 bases at J, with 16 bases in the middle. Germline V gene sequence: CDR1 LNHDA, CDR2 SQIVND (reference sequence). The CDR3 protein is CASAPYEGTNEKLFF. The CDR3, as DNA: TGTGCCAGCGCCCCCTATGAGGGGACTAATGAAAAACTGTTTTTT.

CDR3 amino acids: CASSRGISGNSPLHF. The CDR3 DNA reads as TGTGCCAGCAGCCGAGGGATTTCTGGAAATTCACCCCTCCACTTT. The chain employs TRBV5-4 and TRBJ1-6, with D unresolved. CDR3 size: 15 residues. The germline V gene has CDR1 SGHNT and CDR2 YYREEE (reference sequence). Trimming cost V 4 bases and J 7 bases, with 15 bases left between them.

The rearrangement uses TRBV6-1 and TRBJ2-7; TRBD1 aligns across 7 bases. V lost 6 bases and J lost 6; bases outside the gene matches: 8. The CDR3 totals 13 residues. Germline V lookup: CDR1 MNHNS, CDR2 SASEGT. CDR3 sequence: CASRTGSLREQYF. DNA for the CDR3: TGTGCCAGCAGGACAGGGAGCCTGCGCGAGCAGTACTTC.

The J gene is TRBJ2-7, the V gene TRBV15; a possible D gene is TRBD1 (6 bases). The CDR3 loop spans 16 amino acids. Germline CDR1 and CDR2: LNHNV and YYDKDF (reference sequence). V lost 2 bases to trimming and J lost 3 bases, with 17 bases between them. This CDR3 reads CATSRSGSRDNYEQYF. CDR3 DNA: TGTGCCACCAGCAGATCGGGATCCCGGGACAACTACGAGCAGTACTTC.

The rearrangement joins TRBV11-2 to TRBJ1-2; 8 bases are a match to TRBD1. Looked up from germline, CDR1 is SGHAT and CDR2 is FQNNGV. This CDR3 spans 16 amino acids. J was trimmed by 0 bases and V by 5 bases; bases with no gene match: 8. The CDR3 DNA is TGTGCCAGCAGCCACACGACAGGGGCGCCTAACTATGGCTACACCTTC. This translates into CASSHTTGAPNYGYTF. The complete variable domain, with remaining parts taken from reference TRBV11-2 and TRBJ1-2, reads EAGVAQSPRYKIIEKRQSVAFWCNPISGHATLYWYQQILGQGPKLLIQFQNNGVVDDSQLPKDRFSAERLKGVDSTLKIQPAKLEDSAVYLCASSHTTGAPNYGYTFGSGTRLTVV.

This chain links TRBV19 with TRBJ2-1, with D perhaps TRBD1 (6 bases). With 10 bases removed from V and 3 bases from J, the gap between germline ends came to 13 bases. The CDR3 has 13 amino acids. Germline CDR1 and CDR2: LNHDA and SQIVND (reference sequence). CDR3 nucleotides: TGTGCCACCACAGGGCCTCTCTACAATGAGCAGTTCTTC. Its translation: CATTGPLYNEQFF.

The rearrangement joins TRBV27 to TRBJ2-1, with 10 bases identical to TRBD1. This CDR3 contains 15 residues. Germline CDR1 MNHEY, CDR2 SMNVEV (reference sequence). Germline trimming cut 3 bases from V and 9 bases from J; bases unmatched to any gene: 8. CDR3 nucleotide sequence: TGTGCCAGCAGTTTCCGGGACAGGGGACGTGGTGAGCAGTTCTTC. Translating it yields CASSFRDRGRGEQFF.

J is TRBJ1-5 and V is TRBV9; D remains unclear. This CDR3 is 15 amino acids long. The germline V gene encodes CDR1 SGDLS and CDR2 YYNGEE. Trimming took off 0 bases at V and 7 bases at J, with 14 bases between the two ends. CDR3 loop: CASSVGPGSEQPQHF. CDR3 sequence (DNA): TGTGCCAGCAGCGTAGGTCCCGGTTCGGAGCAGCCCCAGCATTTT.

V usage is TRBV21-1 and J usage is TRBJ1-3; the DNA was not compared with TRBD1, the D call given in the table. TRBV21-1 is a documented pseudogene. The CDR3 has 13 amino acids. Here the CDR3 reads CASSSQDRNTIYF. DNA of the CDR3: TGTGCCAGCAGCTCCCAGGACAGAAACACCATATATTTT.

This clone occurred once. The chain joins TRBV27 to TRBJ1-6, with a weak D call TRBD1 (6 bases). With 5 bases removed from V and 4 bases from J, the gap between germline ends came to 15 bases. Germline V gene lookup returns CDR1 MNHEY and CDR2 SMNVEV (reference sequence). The CDR3 totals 16 residues. CDR3 DNA sequence: TGTGCCAGCAGTCGTTCACAGGGATTTTATAATTCACCCCTCCACTTT. Translation gives CASSRSQGFYNSPLHF.

The rearrangement links TRBV6-1 to TRBJ2-7; D is ambiguous. This CDR3 is 15 amino acids long. Germline assignment: CDR1 MNHNS and CDR2 SASEGT. V was trimmed by 2 bases and J by 0 bases, leaving 11 bases between them. The CDR3 sequence: CASSERVGSSYEQYF. In DNA form, the CDR3 reads TGTGCCAGCAGTGAAAGAGTGGGAAGCTCCTACGAGCAGTACTTC.

This chain connects TRBV10-3 to TRBJ1-6, with a possible D match to TRBD1 (6 bases). Between the trimmed V and J ends, which lost 2 bases and 7 bases, there was a span of 12 bases. The CDR3 totals 15 residues. From germline, CDR1 is ENHRY and CDR2 SYGVKD. CDR3 amino acids: CAISEGGRLNSPLHF. CDR3 sequence (DNA): TGTGCCATCAGTGAGGGGGGCCGGTTGAATTCACCCCTCCACTTT.

This rearrangement joins TRBV7-8 to TRBJ1-5, with 9 bases that match TRBD1. V lost 0 bases, J lost 5 bases, and 8 bases stayed unmatched. CDR3 length equals 17 residues. The germline gives CDR1 SGHVS, CDR2 FQNEAQ. The CDR3 coding sequence is TGTGCCAGCAGCTTAGCTTATGGAGGGACAGGGTATCAGCCCCAGCATTTT. It encodes CASSLAYGGTGYQPQHF.

About this clone: A single base separates this from a much larger clone, so it may be a read error. The chain has TRBV30 and TRBJ1-2; no clear D. Germline V lookup: CDR1 GTSNPN, CDR2 SVGIG (reference sequence). This CDR3 comprises 13 residues. In nucleotides, the CDR3 is TGTGCCTGGAGTGGTTCAGCTAAATATGTCTACACCTTC. Translating gives CAWSGSAKYVYTF.

The rearrangement links TRBV6-1 to TRBJ2-7; the D gene is possibly TRBD1 (5 bases). Germline assignment: CDR1 MNHNS and CDR2 SASEGT. This CDR3 is built from 12 residues. Trimming took off 7 bases at V and 2 bases at J, with 9 bases between the two ends. CDR3 bases: TGTGCCAGCAATGGACAAACCTACGAGCAGTACTTC. This translates into CASNGQTYEQYF.

The rearrangement joins TRBV10-1 to TRBJ1-1, with TRBD1 as a possible D gene (6 bases). V gave up 5 bases and J gave up 0 bases, with 13 bases separating them. CDR3 length: 15 amino acids. In germline, CDR1 is WNHNN, CDR2 SYGVQD (reference sequence). The CDR3 region has the DNA TGCGCCAGCAGTCCGACAGGTTTCATGAACACTGAAGCTTTCTTT. Translated: CASSPTGFMNTEAFF.

This clone was seen a single time. The sample has other DNA sequences that encode this CDR3 too. This rearrangement joins TRBV19 to TRBJ1-4; D remains unclear. The CDR3 has 15 residues. V was trimmed by 3 bases and J by 0 bases, leaving 8 bases between them. Germline CDR1 reads LNHDA; CDR2 reads SQIVND (reference sequence). The CDR3 nucleotides are TGTGCCAGTAGTATCGGCGGTGCAACTAATGAAAAACTGTTTTTT. It is translated as CASSIGGATNEKLFF.